This T cell receptor (beta chain) came from a study of cytotoxic CD8 clonotypes in ibrutinib-treated CLL. Germline V lookup: CDR1 ENHRY, CDR2 SYGVKD. With 5 bases removed from V and 2 bases from J, the gap between germline ends came to 12 bases. This CDR3 region has 14 residues. The data were produced by immunoSEQ multiplex PCR, yet TCRdb's version contains in-frame clones alone and is incomplete. The sample carries 100,000 to 150,000 clones, approximately 85% recorded once. This sample comprised PBMCs, obtained after 24 months of ibrutinib treatment. This clonotype was obtained from a human donor with chronic lymphocytic leukemia. This chain uses TRBV10-3 with TRBJ2-5; maybe TRBD1 (5 bases). CDR3 amino acids: CAISFRQIQETQYF. CDR3 sequence (DNA): TGTGCCATCAGTTTCCGACAGATACAAGAGACCCAGTACTTC.